These 6 T cell receptor beta chains were sequenced from one sample in a study of neurological immune-mediated disorders. MiXCR, run by TCRdb on the 5' RACE reads, gives a single entry per CDR3 protein. The top ten clones hold about 3.1% of a sample with 55,000 to 60,000 distinct CDR3 sequences, around 3.6% of them seen once. The material sequenced was PBMCs. The receptors originated from a woman younger than 45 with multiple sclerosis.

This clonotype was detected many times. The J gene is TRBJ1-4, the V gene TRBV7-9; the D is unclear. The CDR3 length is 12 residues. Trimming pared 6 bases from V and 7 bases from J, leaving 9 bases between. Germline CDR1 and CDR2: SEHNR and FQNEAQ (reference sequence). The CDR3 is CASREGGEKLFF. CDR3 nucleotide sequence: TGTGCCAGCAGGGAGGGCGGTGAAAAACTGTTTTTT.

This clonotype was counted at least ten times. CDR3 loop: CASSGRNQETQYF. The CDR3 coding sequence is TGTGCCAGCAGTGGGCGGAACCAAGAGACCCAGTACTTC. The chain uses TRBV25-1 and TRBJ2-5; no firm D call. This CDR3 has 13 amino acids. Germline V lookup: CDR1 MGHDK, CDR2 SYGVNS. The V gene lost 4 bases and the J gene lost 0 bases, with 6 bases spanning the gap.

In this sample, this clonotype turned up many times. The chain uses TRBV5-1 and TRBJ2-1, with a weak D call TRBD1 (5 bases). The V gene's germline CDR1 is SGHRS and CDR2 YFSETQ. The CDR3 runs to 15 residues. Trimming left V 0 bases short and J 8 bases short, with 15 bases between. CDR3 bases: TGCGCCAGCAGCTTGGTGGTCTCGCAGGGCTATGAGCAGTTCTTC. This sequence encodes CASSLVVSQGYEQFF.

This clonotype was seen many times. The chain links TRBV7-7 to TRBJ1-5, with D perhaps matching TRBD1 (5 bases). The V end lost 0 bases, the J end lost 5 bases, and 17 bases lay between the germline ends. The CDR3 totals 17 residues. The germline V gene has CDR1 SSHAT and CDR2 FNYEAQ (reference sequence). The CDR3 region has the DNA TGTGCCAGCAGCTTAGCCGGGGGAGAGGGTGCGGATCAGCCCCAGCATTTT. Translation: CASSLAGGEGADQPQHF. Looking up the rest from reference TRBV7-7 and TRBJ1-5 gives the full variable domain: GAGVSQSPRYKVTKRGQDVTLRCDPISSHATLYWYQQALGQGPEFLTYFNYEAQPDKSGLPSDRFSAERPEGSISTLTIQRTEQRDSAMYRCASSLAGGEGADQPQHFGDGTRLSIL.

This clonotype was detected a few times. The chain uses TRBV27 and TRBJ2-7; maybe TRBD1 (6 bases). Germline CDR1 and CDR2: MNHEY and SMNVEV (reference sequence). V lost 3 bases to trimming and J lost 4 bases, with 13 bases between them. The CDR3 is made up of 14 amino acids. CDR3 loop: CASSFTDSSYEQYF. CDR3 coding DNA: TGTGCCAGCAGTTTTACGGACAGCAGTTACGAGCAGTACTTC.

The table lists this clonotype with many counts. The rearrangement links TRBV25-1 to TRBJ2-3; D is perhaps TRBD2 (6 bases). V was trimmed by 7 bases and J by 5 bases, leaving 13 bases between them. Germline V lookup: CDR1 MGHDK, CDR2 SYGVNS. The CDR3 runs 13 residues. CDR3 region: CASTPGGIDTQYF. CDR3 nucleotides: TGTGCCAGCACCCCGGGCGGGATAGATACGCAGTATTTT.